The 18 T cell receptor beta chains below all came from one sample that was sequenced in a study of blood T cell repertoires in COVID-19 (TCRdb year 2020). Libraries came from the immunoSEQ multiplex PCR assay. Entries here come from immuneACCESS through TCRdb and include only in-frame sequences with V and J called. Some clones fail to appear in such tables; in the studies checked, an unresolved V gene covers under half of the shortfall, and the cause of the remainder is unknown. This sample comprises around 40,000 clones, about 94% of them detected only once. In total, the top ten clones hold around 4% of the sample. Sequencing was carried out using peripheral blood. The source of these receptors is a human donor with active COVID-19. The donor label of this sample is uncertain.

The chain joins TRBV27 to TRBJ2-3, with 7 bases matching TRBD2. V gave up 3 bases and J gave up 5 bases; unmatched junction bases: 5. This CDR3 contains 14 residues. Germline V lookup: CDR1 MNHEY, CDR2 SMNVEV (reference sequence). The CDR3 nucleotides read TGTGCCAGCAGTTTCATAGCGGGTAAAGATACGCAGTATTTT. Protein: CASSFIAGKDTQYF.

V gene TRBV14 combines with J gene TRBJ2-1; D gene ambiguous. The V gene lost 0 bases and the J gene lost 0 bases, with 15 bases spanning the gap. Germline CDR1 is SGHDN and CDR2 is FVKESK. CDR3 length: 18 residues. The CDR3 protein is CASSQDPRWQNSYNEQFF. The CDR3 DNA reads as TGTGCCAGCAGCCAAGACCCTCGTTGGCAGAACTCCTACAATGAGCAGTTCTTC.

J is TRBJ2-5 and V is TRBV7-2; weak D call: TRBD1 (5 bases). The CDR3 covers 14 residues. The ends were cut back, 5 bases at V and 1 base at J, with 11 bases in the middle. Germline-derived CDR1 and CDR2 are SGHTA and FQGNSA. In DNA, the CDR3 is TGTGCCAGCAGCCCAGGGATGGTCCAAGAGACCCAGTACTTC. Its translation is CASSPGMVQETQYF.

The V gene is TRBV19, the J gene TRBJ2-7; D possibly corresponds to TRBD2 (6 bases). The CDR3 covers 14 residues. V was cut by 5 bases and J by 2 bases, with 13 bases left in between. Germline V gene lookup returns CDR1 LNHDA and CDR2 SQIVND (reference sequence). CDR3: CASSPLARPYEQYF. Here the CDR3 DNA reads TGTGCCAGTAGTCCCCTAGCGCGGCCCTACGAGCAGTACTTC.

This sequence joins TRBV9 and TRBJ1-4; 7 positions agree with TRBD1. The germline gives CDR1 SGDLS, CDR2 YYNGEE. V was pared by 0 bases and J by 2 bases, with 4 bases of the junction left unmatched. This CDR3 region has 16 residues. CDR3 region: CASSVGTGQTNEKLFF. The CDR3 DNA follows: TGTGCCAGCAGCGTAGGCACGGGACAGACTAATGAAAAACTGTTTTTT.

The chain recombines TRBV28 with TRBJ2-7, with a possible D match to TRBD1 (5 bases). The CDR3 is made up of 18 amino acids. The V end was cut by 5 bases, the J end by 1 base, with 24 bases between. The germline gives CDR1 MDHEN, CDR2 SYDVKM. The CDR3 is CASSERIAPQGSSYEQYF. The CDR3 nucleotides read TGTGCCAGCAGTGAACGAATCGCACCTCAGGGTTCGTCCTACGAGCAGTACTTC.

Written as DNA, the CDR3 is TGTGCCAGCAGTCGGGAGGGCAGACGATACGAGCAGTACTTC. Encoded protein: CASSREGRRYEQYF. This chain connects TRBV5-4 to TRBJ2-7, with 8 positions matching TRBD2. Trimming took 5 bases from V and 4 from J; bases not matched to a gene: 8. The CDR3 covers 14 residues. Germline-derived CDR1 and CDR2 are SGHNT and YYREEE (reference sequence). Looking up the rest from reference TRBV5-4 and TRBJ2-7 gives the full variable domain: ETGVTQSPTHLIKTRGQQVTLRCSSQSGHNTVSWYQQALGQGPQFIFQYYREEENGRGNFPPRFSGLQFPNYSSELNVNALELDDSALYLCASSREGRRYEQYFGPGTRLTVT.

The chain carries TRBV6-5 and TRBJ1-4, with 7 bases that match TRBD1. J was trimmed by 4 bases and V by 5 bases; bases with no gene match: 4. Germline V CDR1 and CDR2: MNHEY, SVGAGI. The CDR3 spans 14 residues. Here the CDR3 reads CASSTGALNEKLFF. The CDR3 region has the DNA TGTGCCAGCAGTACAGGGGCGCTTAATGAAAAACTGTTTTTT.

This rearrangement joins TRBV27 to TRBJ2-7; D is possibly TRBD1 (6 bases). This CDR3 comprises 15 residues. The ends were cut back, 2 bases at V and 2 bases at J, with 13 bases in the middle. The germline V gene has CDR1 MNHEY and CDR2 SMNVEV (reference sequence). The CDR3: CASSLAQGWPYEQYF. CDR3 DNA sequence: TGTGCCAGCAGTTTAGCCCAGGGGTGGCCCTACGAGCAGTACTTC.

The chain uses TRBV18 and TRBJ2-3, with 8 bases aligning to TRBD2. The junction had 18 bases not matched to a gene; V was cut back by 3 bases and J by 4 bases. CDR3 length: 19 amino acids. Germline assignment: CDR1 KGHSH and CDR2 LQKENI. The CDR3 spells CASSPYQLRAGDSPDTQYF. The CDR3 nucleotides are TGTGCCAGCTCACCTTATCAGCTCCGAGCGGGAGATTCACCAGATACGCAGTATTTT.

The chain carries TRBV11-3 and TRBJ2-3; 8 positions agree with TRBD2. This CDR3 has 17 residues. Germline V gene sequence: CDR1 SGHNT, CDR2 YENEEA. The junction had 11 bases not matched to a gene; V was cut back by 4 bases and J by 2 bases. CDR3 bases: TGTGCCAGCAGCTCGAGGACTAGCCAGGACCACACAGATACGCAGTATTTT. It specifies CASSSRTSQDHTDTQYF. The full variable domain, with the rest looked up from reference TRBV11-3 and TRBJ2-3, is EAGVVQSPRYKIIEKKQPVAFWCNPISGHNTLYWYLQNLGQGPELLIRYENEEAVDDSQLPKDRFSAERLKGVDSTLKIQPAELGDSAVYLCASSSRTSQDHTDTQYFGPGTRLTVL.

The chain uses TRBV7-2 and TRBJ2-5; the D gene is possibly TRBD2 (5 bases). V shed 8 bases and J shed 0 bases, with 7 bases lying between them. Germline-derived CDR1 and CDR2 are SGHTA and FQGNSA. The CDR3 is 12 residues long. CDR3 DNA sequence: TGTGCCAGCGGAGGTTACCAAGAGACCCAGTACTTC. It is translated as CASGGYQETQYF.

This sequence joins TRBV4-3 and TRBJ2-7; TRBD1 agrees at 10 bases. The CDR3 has 14 residues. Germline lookup yields CDR1 LGHNA and CDR2 YSLEER. V was pared by 6 bases and J by 3 bases, with 5 bases of the junction left unmatched. Here the CDR3 DNA reads TGCGCCAGCAGTCCCGGGACAGGGGACTACGAGCAGTACTTC. It specifies CASSPGTGDYEQYF.

V usage is TRBV7-2 and J usage is TRBJ2-5; perhaps TRBD2 as D (5 bases). CDR1 is SGHTA and CDR2 is FQGNSA in the germline V gene. The ends were cut back, 2 bases at V and 3 bases at J, with 13 bases in the middle. CDR3 length: 15 residues. CDR3 DNA: TGTGCCAGCAGCTTAAGGGCCCGGGGAGAAGAGACCCAGTACTTC. It is translated as CASSLRARGEETQYF.

The chain recombines TRBV19 with TRBJ2-3; 8 nucleotides line up with TRBD1. V dropped 4 bases and J dropped 8; count of bases not matched to a gene: 11. Looked up from germline, CDR1 is LNHDA and CDR2 is SQIVND (reference sequence). The CDR3 length is 15 residues. CDR3 coding DNA: TGTGCCAGTAGTAGTAAAGGACAGGGAGAGAGTACGCAGTATTTT. Residues: CASSSKGQGESTQYF.

The rearrangement joins TRBV29-1 to TRBJ2-1; possibly TRBD1 for D (6 bases). V gave up 7 bases and J gave up 4 bases, with 20 bases separating them. The CDR3 runs 15 residues. Germline V gives CDR1 SQVTM, CDR2 ANQGSEA. The CDR3 nucleotides are TGCAGCGCTCCTAAGGGGGAGAGGGGGTACAATGAGCAGTTCTTC. It codes for CSAPKGERGYNEQFF.

The chain is built from TRBV19 and TRBJ1-5; D ambiguous. V was clipped by 1 base and J by 4 bases, with 8 bases between them. Germline V gene lookup returns CDR1 LNHDA and CDR2 SQIVND (reference sequence). The CDR3 contains 14 residues. The CDR3 is CASSIAHLNQPQHF. CDR3 nucleotide sequence: TGTGCCAGTAGTATAGCCCACCTAAATCAGCCCCAGCATTTT.

The genes are TRBV18 and TRBJ2-7; TRBD1 might be the D (6 bases). CDR1 and CDR2 from the germline V gene are KGHSH and LQKENI. V was shortened by 7 bases and J by 3 bases, with 25 bases between the two germline ends. This CDR3 is built from 17 residues. CDR3 DNA: TGTGCCAGCTTATCACCGGGAACCGGGACAACGAACTACGAGCAGTACTTC. Translated, it gives CASLSPGTGTTNYEQYF.